This T cell receptor (beta chain) originates from a study of OX40 agonist ivuxolimab in advanced cancers. Generated by immunoSEQ multiplex PCR, the TCRdb table keeps only in-frame clones and is missing some. The sample holds 40,000 to 60,000 clones, about 81% seen once. The receptor comes from an adult with an advanced solid tumor such as melanoma, head and neck, liver or kidney cancer. The source was CD4+ or CD8+ T cells sorted from blood, collected in a trial of the OX40 agonist ivuxolimab.

CDR3 sequence reads: CASSIRPSGRAVGSYNEQFF. DNA of the CDR3: TGTGCCAGTAGTATCCGGCCTAGCGGGAGGGCCGTGGGCTCCTACAATGAGCAGTTCTTC. V gene TRBV19 combines with J gene TRBJ2-1; 12 positions match TRBD2. This CDR3 is built from 20 residues. Germline lookup yields CDR1 LNHDA and CDR2 SQIVND (reference sequence). V lost 3 bases and J lost 0; bases outside the gene matches: 12. Using reference TRBV19 and TRBJ2-1 for the parts outside the CDR3, the full variable domain is DGGITQSPKYLFRKEGQNVTLSCEQNLNHDAMYWYRQDPGQGLRLIYYSQIVNDFQKGDIAEGYSVSREKKESFPLTVTSAQKNPTAFYLCASSIRPSGRAVGSYNEQFFGPGTRLTVL.